One and the same sample provided the 28 T cell receptor beta chains below, sequenced in a study of T cells in Graves' hyperthyroidism and ophthalmopathy (dated by TCRdb to the late 2010s). The library was made by multiplex PCR. Sequencing used an Illumina HiSeq 2000. TCR beta CDR3 regions were amplified from RNA transcripts. A first-round RT-PCR of the TCR CDR3 used the HTBI primer set with the Qiagen OneStep RT-PCR kit. TCRdb reran the public reads through fastp at Q25 and MiXCR, keeping productive beta chains. Rows with a matching CDR3 protein are joined into one entry that keeps the most common DNA and genes. The sample records hundreds of thousands of distinct CDR3 sequences, approximately 18% of which are singletons. The ten largest clones capture 39% of the sample. Sequencing was done on a sample of blood. The receptors here all came from a man aged 45-60 years with Graves' ophthalmopathy.

J is TRBJ1-2 and V is TRBV29-1; D perhaps matches TRBD1 (5 bases). The CDR3 has 13 residues. In germline, CDR1 is SQVTM, CDR2 ANQGSEA. V was pared by 6 bases and J by 2 bases, with 13 bases between. The CDR3 sequence: CSVGTSTNYGYTF. DNA of the CDR3: TGCAGCGTAGGGACTTCAACCAACTATGGCTACACCTTC.

This clonotype was counted ten times or more. The CDR3 region has the DNA TGTGCCAGCAGGGCGATTTCGGATGAGCAGTTCTTC. Encoded protein: CASRAISDEQFF. The chain links TRBV2 to TRBJ2-1; D ambiguous. The CDR3 has 12 amino acids. Germline assignment: CDR1 SNHLY and CDR2 FYNNEI. V was trimmed by 6 bases and J by 8 bases, leaving 11 bases between them.

This clonotype has just a few counts. The chain recombines TRBV9 with TRBJ2-1; 9 bases fit TRBD1. Germline V lookup: CDR1 SGDLS, CDR2 YYNGEE. The CDR3 is 14 residues long. The V segment lost 2 bases and the J segment 6 bases; nucleotides outside the gene matches: 3. The CDR3 DNA follows: TGTGCCAGCAGCGTTGGGGACAGGGTCAATGAGCAGTTCTTC. The encoded protein is CASSVGDRVNEQFF.

This clonotype was observed at least ten times. The chain couples TRBV2 to TRBJ2-5; tentatively, D is TRBD2 (6 bases). V dropped 6 bases and J dropped 5 bases, with 19 bases sitting between them. The CDR3 has 15 residues. Germline lookup yields CDR1 SNHLY and CDR2 FYNNEI. The CDR3 here is CASRGRLERWETQYF. DNA of the CDR3: TGTGCCAGCAGAGGTCGACTAGAGCGATGGGAGACCCAGTACTTC.

J is TRBJ2-5 and V is TRBV10-3; D is unclear. Germline V gene data show CDR1 as ENHRY and CDR2 as SYGVKD. This CDR3 contains 11 residues. The V end was cut by 6 bases, the J end by 4 bases, with 6 bases between. In DNA, the CDR3 is TGTGCCATCAGGGCAGGAGAGACCCAGTACTTC. This translates into CAIRAGETQYF.

This clonotype was picked up many times. This sequence joins TRBV28 and TRBJ2-7; 13 bases fit TRBD2. The CDR3 sequence is 17 residues long. J lost 2 bases, V lost 8 bases, and 12 bases had no gene match. Germline CDR1 and CDR2: MDHEN and SYDVKM. DNA for the CDR3: TGTGCCAGCTCAACCGGGACTAGCGGGAAGTCCCCCTACGAGCAGTACTTC. Protein sequence: CASSTGTSGKSPYEQYF.

V usage is TRBV20-1 and J usage is TRBJ2-7; 7 nucleotides align to TRBD1. Looked up from germline, CDR1 is DFQATT and CDR2 is SNEGSKA (reference sequence). V shed 6 bases and J 3 bases; nucleotides not matched to a gene: 5. The length of the CDR3 is 12 residues. The CDR3 nucleotides are TGCAGTGCGAACAGGGGCTACTACGAGCAGTACTTC. This sequence encodes CSANRGYYEQYF.

This clonotype was observed many times. The chain uses TRBV28 and TRBJ2-7; 7 positions match TRBD1. Germline V gene lookup returns CDR1 MDHEN and CDR2 SYDVKM. CDR3 size: 12 residues. V lost 6 bases, J lost 1 base, and 0 bases stayed unmatched. The CDR3: CASRTGSYEQYF. The CDR3 coding sequence is TGTGCCAGCAGGACAGGGTCCTACGAGCAGTACTTC.

This clonotype has a handful of counts. The chain has TRBV5-1 and TRBJ2-4; tentatively, D is TRBD1 or TRBD2 (5 bases each). Trimming took off 5 bases at V and 8 bases at J, with 17 bases between the two ends. The germline V gene has CDR1 SGHRS and CDR2 YFSETQ. The CDR3 has 14 residues. For the CDR3, the DNA is TGCGCCAGCAGACCCCGGGACGGCTACCACATTCAGTACTTC. Translating gives CASRPRDGYHIQYF.

The table lists this clonotype with a count of one. J is TRBJ1-4 and V is TRBV5-6, with D possibly matching TRBD1 (5 bases). The CDR3 runs 14 residues. Trimming removed 4 bases at V and 8 bases at J, with 15 bases between. Germline-derived CDR1 and CDR2 are SGHDT and YYEEEE. The CDR3 DNA follows: TGTGCCAGCAGCCTCAGGGTGTCCGGGGAAAAACTGTTTTTT. It encodes CASSLRVSGEKLFF.

This clonotype was recorded many times. The chain combines TRBV2 with TRBJ2-5; tentative D call: TRBD1 (5 bases). Trimming shortened V by 8 bases and J by 0 bases, and 10 bases separated the two germline ends. The CDR3 runs to 13 residues. Germline-derived CDR1 and CDR2 are SNHLY and FYNNEI. The CDR3, as DNA: TGTGCCAGCGGGGCCGTGTACCAAGAGACCCAGTACTTC. Amino acid sequence: CASGAVYQETQYF.

The chain has TRBV2 and TRBJ2-7; D possibly corresponds to TRBD1 (6 bases). The CDR3 loop spans 13 amino acids. The V and J ends lost 5 bases and 3 bases respectively, with 11 bases between them. The V gene's germline CDR1 is SNHLY and CDR2 FYNNEI. The CDR3 is CASSNRDNYEQYF. The DNA for the CDR3 is TGTGCCAGCAGTAACAGGGACAACTACGAGCAGTACTTC.

This clonotype was picked up many times. The J gene is TRBJ2-3, the V gene TRBV7-9; 8 nucleotides line up with TRBD1. CDR3 size: 15 residues. Germline CDR1 reads SEHNR; CDR2 reads FQNEAQ (reference sequence). V dropped 0 bases and J dropped 3; count of bases not matched to a gene: 2. This CDR3 is CASSLATGGTDTQYF. In nucleotides, the CDR3 is TGTGCCAGCAGCTTAGCAACAGGGGGTACAGATACGCAGTATTTT.

This clonotype was seen ten or more times. This sequence joins TRBV30 and TRBJ1-1; TRBD1 matches at 7 bases. V dropped 3 bases and J dropped 4; count of bases not matched to a gene: 5. The CDR3 contains 13 residues. Germline CDR1 GTSNPN, CDR2 SVGIG (reference sequence). The CDR3: CAWRKQGGTEAFF. As DNA, the CDR3 is TGTGCCTGGAGAAAGCAGGGGGGCACTGAAGCTTTCTTT.

A remark on this clonotype: One base away lies a much larger clone, so this may be a sequencing read error. The V gene is TRBV6-2 or TRBV6-3, the J gene TRBJ2-1; TRBD1 matches 7 bases. CDR3 length equals 14 residues. Germline CDR1 MNHEY, CDR2 SVGEGT. With V trimmed by 5 bases and J by 6 bases, 7 bases remained unmatched. The CDR3, as DNA: TGTGCCAGCAGTACCGGGACAGCCTCCAATGAGCAGTTCTTC. It codes for CASSTGTASNEQFF.

The chain joins TRBV27 to TRBJ2-3; D ambiguous. The V and J ends lost 0 bases and 11 bases respectively, with 15 bases between them. This CDR3 has 14 residues. Germline lookup yields CDR1 MNHEY and CDR2 SMNVEV (reference sequence). In DNA form, the CDR3 reads TGTGCCAGCAGTTTATCTCCTTTCCTTAGGAAGCAGTATTTT. This codes for CASSLSPFLRKQYF.

This clonotype was counted ten times or more. The chain uses TRBV30 and TRBJ2-1, with D unclear. CDR1 and CDR2 (germline): GTSNPN, SVGIG (reference sequence). V dropped 2 bases and J dropped 7 bases, with 9 bases sitting between them. The CDR3 is 12 amino acids. CDR3 amino acids: CAWSLVGNEQFF. Written as DNA, the CDR3 is TGTGCCTGGAGTCTTGTGGGGAATGAGCAGTTCTTC.

This clonotype was seen at least ten times. V gene TRBV20-1 combines with J gene TRBJ2-3; D remains unclear. This CDR3 is built from 16 residues. Trimming took 3 bases from V and 4 from J, leaving 20 bases between them. Germline assignment: CDR1 DFQATT and CDR2 SNEGSKA (reference sequence). CDR3 in amino acids: CSASSPDKGTADTQYF. CDR3 nucleotide sequence: TGCAGTGCTAGTAGCCCCGACAAGGGCACGGCAGATACGCAGTATTTT.

The chain employs TRBV20-1 and TRBJ2-5; D unresolved. The germline CDR1 and CDR2 sequences are DFQATT and SNEGSKA (reference sequence). The ends were cut back, 1 base at V and 4 bases at J, with 10 bases in the middle. The CDR3 sequence is 13 residues long. CDR3 coding DNA: TGCAGTGCTAGAGTGGTGGGGTCAGAGACCCAGTACTTC. This codes for CSARVVGSETQYF.

This clonotype occurred a few times. This chain connects TRBV24-1 to TRBJ2-3; tentative D call: TRBD2 (5 bases). V was cut by 0 bases and J by 0 bases, with 9 bases left in between. CDR1 is KGHDR and CDR2 is SFDVKD in the germline V gene. This CDR3 region has 16 residues. CDR3 protein: CATSDLPGLSTDTQYF. DNA of the CDR3: TGTGCCACCAGTGATTTGCCCGGACTGAGCACAGATACGCAGTATTTT.

This clonotype was found many times. This chain links TRBV11-1 with TRBJ2-7; D is ambiguous. CDR1 is SGHAT and CDR2 is FQDESV in the germline V gene (reference sequence). Trimming pared 1 base from V and 0 bases from J, leaving 10 bases between. CDR3 size: 15 residues. The CDR3 sequence: CASSLVPRASYEQYF. In nucleotides, the CDR3 is TGTGCCAGCAGCTTAGTACCCCGGGCCTCCTACGAGCAGTACTTC.

This clonotype has only a few counts. The chain joins TRBV28 to TRBJ2-5, with a tentative D call TRBD1 (6 bases). V lost 4 bases and J lost 2, with 14 bases in between. This CDR3 comprises 15 residues. Looked up from germline, CDR1 is MDHEN and CDR2 is SYDVKM. In DNA, the CDR3 is TGTGCCAGCAGTTCGATACAGGGCAGACAAGAGACCCAGTACTTC. Its translation is CASSSIQGRQETQYF.

This clonotype was recorded many times. The J gene is TRBJ2-1, the V gene TRBV7-2, with 8 bases identical to TRBD2. The CDR3 covers 16 residues. Germline V gene lookup returns CDR1 SGHTA and CDR2 FQGNSA. Germline trimming cut 6 bases from V and 1 base from J; bases unmatched to any gene: 8. The CDR3 reads CASRESAGASYNEQFF. The CDR3 region has the DNA TGTGCCAGCAGAGAATCAGCGGGAGCATCCTACAATGAGCAGTTCTTC.

This clonotype appeared many times. The chain employs TRBV30 and TRBJ2-5, with D perhaps TRBD1 (6 bases). This CDR3 comprises 12 residues. The germline V gene encodes CDR1 GTSNPN and CDR2 SVGIG (reference sequence). The V gene lost 5 bases and the J gene lost 0 bases, with 7 bases spanning the gap. The CDR3 is CAWGQNQETQYF. CDR3 coding DNA: TGTGCCTGGGGACAGAACCAAGAGACCCAGTACTTC.

This clonotype was observed many times. The chain combines TRBV4-1 with TRBJ2-7; 11 nucleotides match TRBD1. The V and J ends lost 5 bases and 3 bases, in that order; junction bases with no gene match: 3. From germline, CDR1 is MGHRA and CDR2 YSYEKL. The CDR3 extends over 14 amino acids. The CDR3 coding sequence is TGCGCCAGCAGCTCCGGGACAGGGGGCTACGAGCAGTACTTC. It is translated as CASSSGTGGYEQYF.

V is TRBV5-6 and J is TRBJ1-2; 8 bases are shared with TRBD1. The CDR3 consists of 14 residues. Germline V gene data show CDR1 as SGHDT and CDR2 as YYEEEE. V lost 4 bases and J lost 2; bases outside the gene matches: 4. In DNA form, the CDR3 reads TGTGCCAGCAGCGCGGGACAGGAAAACTATGGCTACACCTTC. Amino acids: CASSAGQENYGYTF. The whole variable domain, filled in from reference TRBV5-6 and TRBJ1-2, reads DAGVTQSPTHLIKTRGQQVTLRCSPKSGHDTVSWYQQALGQGPQFIFQYYEEEERQRGNFPDRFSGHQFPNYSSELNVNALLLGDSALYLCASSAGQENYGYTFGSGTRLTVV.

Comment on this clonotype: It may be a read error: a sequence one base away is much more abundant. The V gene is TRBV5-1, the J gene TRBJ2-1; TRBD1 agrees at 7 bases. Germline CDR1 reads SGHRS; CDR2 reads YFSETQ. This CDR3 contains 14 residues. The CDR3 reads CVSSLGQPHNEQFF. CDR3 bases: TGCGTCAGCAGCTTGGGACAGCCCCACAATGAGCAGTTCTTC.

This clonotype was counted at least ten times. The J gene is TRBJ2-2, the V gene TRBV7-2, with no clear D. The V and J ends lost 5 bases and 7 bases respectively, with 14 bases between them. The CDR3 length is 14 residues. The V gene's germline CDR1 is SGHTA and CDR2 FQGNSA. This CDR3 reads CASSQTSGRGELFF. In nucleotides, the CDR3 is TGTGCCAGCAGCCAAACCTCCGGGCGCGGGGAGCTGTTTTTT. The full variable domain, rest sourced from reference TRBV7-2 and TRBJ2-2, is GAGVSQSPSNKVTEKGKDVELRCDPISGHTALYWYRQSLGQGLEFLIYFQGNSAPDKSGLPSDRFSAERTGGSVSTLTIQRTQQEDSAVYLCASSQTSGRGELFFGEGSRLTVL.